Below, 29 T cell receptor beta chains from the same sample are listed, as sequenced in a study of CD8 T cells in Susac syndrome. The RNA, roughly 0.45 to 1 ug, was put through reverse transcription using random hexamers. In TCRdb, the immunoSEQ multiplex PCR reads were re-called with MiXCR into one record per CDR3 protein. Among about 190,000 distinct CDR3 sequences listed, approximately 94% were seen once. The specimen sequenced was CD4+ T cells from PBMCs. Receptors originate from a human donor in good health.

The chain uses TRBV19 and TRBJ1-2, with 8 bases fitting TRBD1. The CDR3 totals 13 residues. Germline values: CDR1 LNHDA, CDR2 SQIVND (reference sequence). V was clipped by 8 bases and J by 1 base; unmatched bases: 3. CDR3: CASDRGNNYGYTF. In nucleotides, the CDR3 is TGTGCCAGTGACAGGGGCAATAACTATGGCTACACCTTC.

The chain couples TRBV12-5 to TRBJ1-1; D is perhaps TRBD1 (6 bases). Germline lookup yields CDR1 LGHNT and CDR2 FRNRAP. V was clipped by 8 bases and J by 7 bases, with 11 bases between them. The CDR3 has 11 amino acids. The DNA for the CDR3 is TGTGCTAGTTCGGGGGCGAGTGAAGCTTTCTTT. The encoded protein is CASSGASEAFF.

This rearrangement joins TRBV5-8 to TRBJ1-5; 12 bases align to TRBD1. The germline CDR1 and CDR2 sequences are SGHTS and YDEGEE. Trimming cost V 5 bases and J 1 base; bases outside gene matches: 16. CDR3 size: 20 residues. DNA for the CDR3: TGTGCCAGCAGTGTAAGGGGGCCGGGGACAGGGGGCAGAAGCAATCAGCCCCAGCATTTT. This sequence encodes CASSVRGPGTGGRSNQPQHF.

V usage is TRBV7-2 and J usage is TRBJ1-1; 8 bases agree with TRBD1. Trimming cost V 3 bases and J 4 bases; bases outside gene matches: 7. The CDR3 length is 15 residues. The germline V gene encodes CDR1 SGHTA and CDR2 FQGNSA. CDR3 in DNA: TGTGCCAGCAGCTTCCGGCCAGGGGGCAGCACTGAAGCTTTCTTT. Encoded protein: CASSFRPGGSTEAFF.

This clonotype was counted between two and nine times. The rearrangement joins TRBV7-2 to TRBJ1-6, with D hard to call. Germline V gives CDR1 SGHTA, CDR2 FQGNSA. The CDR3 totals 13 residues. The V end lost 5 bases, the J end lost 1 base, and 3 bases lay between the germline ends. The CDR3 coding sequence is TGTGCCAGCAGCCCTTCCTATAATTCACCCCTCCACTTT. Its protein is CASSPSYNSPLHF.

V and J are TRBV6-2 or TRBV6-3 and TRBJ1-5; no reliable D call. V was trimmed by 10 bases and J by 0 bases, leaving 16 bases between them. The germline V gene encodes CDR1 MNHEY and CDR2 SVGEGT. The CDR3 sequence is 15 residues long. The CDR3 sequence: CAIRKGSYSNQPQHF. The CDR3 DNA follows: TGTGCCATTCGAAAGGGATCCTATAGCAATCAGCCCCAGCATTTT.

The chain uses TRBV7-3 and TRBJ1-1; D is perhaps TRBD1 (5 bases). The V gene lost 5 bases and the J gene lost 8 bases, with 21 bases spanning the gap. The CDR3 has 15 residues. The germline V gene encodes CDR1 SGHTA and CDR2 FQGTGA. Written as DNA, the CDR3 is TGTGCCAGCAGCCCCCACCAAGCGGGGGGTATGGAAGCTTTCTTT. Protein: CASSPHQAGGMEAFF.

The chain recombines TRBV6-2 or TRBV6-3 with TRBJ2-7, with D maybe TRBD1 (5 bases). Trimming pared 2 bases from V and 2 bases from J, leaving 10 bases between. CDR1 and CDR2 from the germline V gene are MNHEY and SVGEGT. CDR3 size: 14 residues. The CDR3 sequence: CASSYDQGAYEQYF. CDR3 sequence (DNA): TGTGCCAGCAGTTACGACCAAGGGGCCTACGAGCAGTACTTC.

This clonotype was detected a few times. The chain combines TRBV3-1 with TRBJ2-7; 9 bases map to TRBD2. The CDR3 sequence is 15 residues long. Germline CDR1 LGHDT, CDR2 YNNKEL (reference sequence). J lost 5 bases, V lost 1 base, and 6 bases had no gene match. CDR3 region: CASSQARSGGHEQYF. In DNA form, the CDR3 reads TGTGCCAGCAGCCAAGCCCGTAGCGGGGGACACGAGCAGTACTTC.

The gene calls are TRBV3-1 and TRBJ1-2, with D possibly TRBD1 on 6 matching bases. Germline V gene lookup returns CDR1 LGHDT and CDR2 YNNKEL (reference sequence). The CDR3 extends over 13 amino acids. Between the trimmed V and J ends, which lost 7 bases and 13 bases, there was a span of 22 bases. The CDR3 reads CASTPFAGGHFTF. In DNA, the CDR3 is TGTGCCAGCACGCCATTTGCTGGGGGGCACTTCACCTTC. The full variable domain, its missing parts supplied by reference TRBV3-1 and TRBJ1-2, is DTAVSQTPKYLVTQMGNDKSIKCEQNLGHDTMYWYKQDSKKFLKIMFSYNNKELIINETVPNRFSPKSPDKAHLNLHINSLELGDSAVYFCASTPFAGGHFTFGSGTRLTVV.

The V and J genes are TRBV12-3 or TRBV12-4 and TRBJ1-6, with D uncertain. The CDR3 is 16 amino acids. V was cut by 1 base and J by 6 bases, with 13 bases left in between. This CDR3 reads CASSLGPGMANSPLHF. In nucleotides, the CDR3 is TGTGCCAGCAGTTTAGGTCCGGGGATGGCTAATTCACCCCTCCACTTT.

The V and J genes are TRBV7-2 and TRBJ1-2, with TRBD1 identical over 7 bases. With V trimmed by 1 base and J by 5 bases, 7 bases remained unmatched. The CDR3 totals 15 residues. The V gene's germline CDR1 is SGHTA and CDR2 FQGNSA. CDR3 bases: TGTGCCAGCAGCTTAGAAGTGGGGACAGATTATGGCTACACCTTC. Translated, it gives CASSLEVGTDYGYTF.

The chain employs TRBV11-1 and TRBJ2-1; 8 bases match TRBD1. CDR1 is SGHAT and CDR2 is FQDESV in the germline V gene (reference sequence). The CDR3 totals 14 residues. V shed 5 bases and J 5 bases; nucleotides not matched to a gene: 5. As DNA, the CDR3 is TGTGCCAGCAGCGCGCGACAGGGGCACAATGAGCAGTTCTTC. Amino acid sequence: CASSARQGHNEQFF. The full variable domain, with the rest looked up from reference TRBV11-1 and TRBJ2-1, is EAEVAQSPRYKITEKSQAVAFWCDPISGHATLYWYRQILGQGPELLVQFQDESVVDDSQLPKDRFSAERLKGVDSTLKIQPAELGDSAMYLCASSARQGHNEQFFGPGTRLTVL.

The chain joins TRBV12-3 or TRBV12-4 to TRBJ2-5; 7 nucleotides match TRBD2. This CDR3 is built from 15 residues. With 3 bases clipped from V and 6 bases from J, the junction kept 10 bases outside the gene matches. The CDR3, as DNA: TGTGCCAGCAGTTTCGACCCGGGGGGAAGGAAGACCCAGTACTTC. Its protein product is CASSFDPGGRKTQYF.

The chain joins TRBV5-1 to TRBJ2-3; the D is unclear. The germline V gene has CDR1 SGHRS and CDR2 YFSETQ. This CDR3 has 11 residues. V lost 2 bases and J lost 6, with 4 bases in between. As DNA, the CDR3 is TGCGCCAGCAGCTTAGACGATACGCAGTATTTT. Encoded protein: CASSLDDTQYF.

The chain employs TRBV18 and TRBJ2-7, with TRBD1 as a possible D gene (5 bases). This CDR3 region has 13 residues. The germline CDR1 and CDR2 sequences are KGHSH and LQKENI. The ends were cut back, 3 bases at V and 3 bases at J, with 9 bases in the middle. This chain's CDR3 is CASSPSTDYEQYV. For the CDR3, the DNA is TGTGCCAGCTCACCTTCGACAGACTACGAGCAGTACGTC.

J is TRBJ2-4 and V is TRBV4-2; TRBD1 matches at 11 bases. V lost 0 bases and J lost 8; bases outside the gene matches: 24. This CDR3 spans 22 amino acids. Germline values: CDR1 LGHNA, CDR2 YNFKEQ. CDR3 region: CASSQELSRQVVGGDRGYIQYF. CDR3 nucleotide sequence: TGTGCCAGCAGCCAAGAGTTATCCCGCCAGGTAGTCGGTGGGGACAGGGGGTACATTCAGTACTTC.

This rearrangement joins TRBV4-1 to TRBJ1-2, with D perhaps matching TRBD1 (6 bases). The CDR3 covers 17 residues. Germline-derived CDR1 and CDR2 are MGHRA and YSYEKL. The V gene lost 0 bases and the J gene lost 3 bases, with 17 bases spanning the gap. In nucleotides, the CDR3 is TGCGCCAGCAGCCAAGAGAGGGACAAAGGGTTTGACTATGGCTACACCTTC. Amino acid sequence: CASSQERDKGFDYGYTF.

This chain links TRBV19 with TRBJ1-2; a possible D gene is TRBD1 (5 bases). Germline assignment: CDR1 LNHDA and CDR2 SQIVND (reference sequence). The CDR3 loop spans 15 amino acids. Trimming cost V 6 bases and J 3 bases, with 17 bases left between them. DNA of the CDR3: TGTGCCAGTAGCCCTGACAGACTGGGACACTATGGCTACACCTTC. This codes for CASSPDRLGHYGYTF. Drawing the rest from reference TRBV19 and TRBJ1-2, the complete variable domain is DGGITQSPKYLFRKEGQNVTLSCEQNLNHDAMYWYRQDPGQGLRLIYYSQIVNDFQKGDIAEGYSVSREKKESFPLTVTSAQKNPTAFYLCASSPDRLGHYGYTFGSGTRLTVV.

V is TRBV29-1 and J is TRBJ2-4, with TRBD1 identical over 10 bases. The J segment lost 7 bases and the V segment lost 7 bases, leaving 7 bases of the junction unmatched. The germline gives CDR1 SQVTM, CDR2 ANQGSEA. This CDR3 comprises 13 residues. The CDR3: CSAGTGEPNIQYF. Here the CDR3 DNA reads TGCAGCGCCGGGACAGGGGAACCGAACATTCAGTACTTC. The variable domain in full, with the rest retrieved from reference TRBV29-1 and TRBJ2-4, is SAVISQKPSRDICQRGTSLTIQCQVDSQVTMMFWYRQQPGQSLTLIATANQGSEATYESGFVIDKFPISRPNLTFSTLTVSNMSPEDSSIYLCSAGTGEPNIQYFGAGTRLSVL.

V is TRBV19 and J is TRBJ1-5, with TRBD1 matching 7 bases. The CDR3 has 14 residues. V lost 5 bases to trimming and J lost 0 bases; unmatched junction nucleotides: 1. Germline V gene sequence: CDR1 LNHDA, CDR2 SQIVND (reference sequence). CDR3 residues: CASSGQDSNQPQHF. The CDR3 nucleotides read TGTGCCAGTAGTGGACAGGATAGCAATCAGCCCCAGCATTTT.

The V gene is TRBV28, the J gene TRBJ2-2; D remains unclear. CDR3 length equals 15 residues. Looked up from germline, CDR1 is MDHEN and CDR2 is SYDVKM. V was shortened by 5 bases and J by 0 bases, with 10 bases between the two germline ends. The CDR3 loop reads CASSKGHSNTGELFF. Here the CDR3 DNA reads TGTGCCAGCAGTAAGGGTCATTCGAACACCGGGGAGCTGTTTTTT.

This CDR3 is CASSYRQGGEQYV. CDR3 coding DNA: TGTGCCAGCAGTTACCGACAGGGGGGTGAGCAGTACGTC. The rearrangement uses TRBV6-5 and TRBJ2-7; 9 nucleotides agree with TRBD1. In germline, CDR1 is MNHEY, CDR2 SVGAGI. The CDR3 runs to 13 residues. V shed 2 bases and J 7 bases; nucleotides not matched to a gene: 3.

CDR3 sequence (DNA): TGTGCCAGCAGGTCTGGACTAGCGGGGGTTTTCAATGAGCAGTTCTTC. Amino acids: CASRSGLAGVFNEQFF. This rearrangement joins TRBV28 to TRBJ2-1, with 13 bases lining up with TRBD2. The junction had 8 bases not matched to a gene; V was cut back by 6 bases and J by 6 bases. Germline lookup yields CDR1 MDHEN and CDR2 SYDVKM. This CDR3 has 16 amino acids.

In its sample, this clonotype was seen once. This chain joins TRBV9 and TRBJ2-5, with D unresolved. The CDR3 loop spans 13 amino acids. Germline CDR1 reads SGDLS; CDR2 reads YYNGEE. The V and J ends lost 3 bases and 8 bases respectively, with 14 bases between them. The CDR3, as DNA: TGTGCCAGCAGCGACTTTTTGGGTAACACCCAGTACTTC. It specifies CASSDFLGNTQYF.

V is TRBV7-8 and J is TRBJ2-5; 11 bases align to TRBD2. This CDR3 is 16 amino acids long. The germline V gene encodes CDR1 SGHVS and CDR2 FQNEAQ. The J segment lost 4 bases and the V segment lost 7 bases, leaving 11 bases of the junction unmatched. The CDR3 sequence: CASTLPPTSGGETQYF. The DNA of the CDR3 is TGTGCCAGCACCCTCCCCCCTACTAGCGGGGGAGAGACCCAGTACTTC.

V usage is TRBV14 and J usage is TRBJ1-5; no firm D call. CDR1 SGHDN and CDR2 FVKESK come from the germline V gene. Trimming pared 0 bases from V and 7 bases from J, leaving 7 bases between. This CDR3 comprises 13 residues. The CDR3 spells CASSQELGQPQHF. The CDR3 DNA follows: TGTGCCAGCAGCCAAGAGTTGGGGCAGCCCCAGCATTTT.

The gene calls are TRBV29-1 and TRBJ1-2; D not certain. V dropped 3 bases and J dropped 3 bases, with 17 bases sitting between them. The CDR3 has 15 amino acids. CDR1 and CDR2 (germline): SQVTM, ANQGSEA. The chain's CDR3 is CSVDTGGSPHYGYTF. Here the CDR3 DNA reads TGCAGCGTTGATACTGGCGGATCGCCCCACTATGGCTACACCTTC.

The gene calls are TRBV6-5 and TRBJ2-3, with a tentative D call TRBD2 (5 bases). Germline V CDR1 and CDR2: MNHEY, SVGAGI. With 4 bases removed from V and 0 bases from J, the gap between germline ends came to 11 bases. The CDR3 totals 15 residues. CDR3 region: CASSSTRPSTDTQYF. CDR3 coding DNA: TGTGCCAGCAGTTCCACTAGGCCTAGCACAGATACGCAGTATTTT.